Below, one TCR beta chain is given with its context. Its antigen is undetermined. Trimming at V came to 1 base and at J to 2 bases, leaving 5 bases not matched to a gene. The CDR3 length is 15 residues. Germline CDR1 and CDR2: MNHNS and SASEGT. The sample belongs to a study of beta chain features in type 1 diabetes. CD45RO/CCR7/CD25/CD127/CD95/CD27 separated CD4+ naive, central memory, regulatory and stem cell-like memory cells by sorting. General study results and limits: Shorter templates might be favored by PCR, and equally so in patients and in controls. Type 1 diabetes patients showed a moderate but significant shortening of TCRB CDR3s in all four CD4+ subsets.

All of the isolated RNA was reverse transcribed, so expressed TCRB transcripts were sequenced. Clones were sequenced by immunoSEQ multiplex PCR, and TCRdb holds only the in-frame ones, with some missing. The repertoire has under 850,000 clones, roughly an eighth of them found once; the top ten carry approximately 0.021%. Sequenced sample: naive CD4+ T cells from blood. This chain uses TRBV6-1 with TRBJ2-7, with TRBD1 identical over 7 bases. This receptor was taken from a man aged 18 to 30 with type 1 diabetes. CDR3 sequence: CASSEGETGPYEQYF. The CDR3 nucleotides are TGTGCCAGCAGTGAAGGGGAGACAGGGCCCTACGAGCAGTACTTC.